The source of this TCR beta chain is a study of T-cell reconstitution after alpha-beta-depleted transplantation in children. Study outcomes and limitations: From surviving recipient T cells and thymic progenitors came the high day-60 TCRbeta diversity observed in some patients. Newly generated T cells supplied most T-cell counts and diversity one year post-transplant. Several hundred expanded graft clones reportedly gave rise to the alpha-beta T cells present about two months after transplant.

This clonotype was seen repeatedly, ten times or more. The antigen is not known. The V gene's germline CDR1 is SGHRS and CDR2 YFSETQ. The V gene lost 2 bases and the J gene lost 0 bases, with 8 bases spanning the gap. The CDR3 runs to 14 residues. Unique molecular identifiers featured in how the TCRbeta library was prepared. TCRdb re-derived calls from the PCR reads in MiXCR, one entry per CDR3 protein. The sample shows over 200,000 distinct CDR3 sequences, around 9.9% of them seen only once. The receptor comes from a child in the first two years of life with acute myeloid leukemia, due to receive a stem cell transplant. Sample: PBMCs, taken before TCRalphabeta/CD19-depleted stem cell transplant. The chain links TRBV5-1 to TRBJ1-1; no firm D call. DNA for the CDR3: TGCGCCAGCAGCTTCGCAGACCTGAACACTGAAGCTTTCTTT. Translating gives CASSFADLNTEAFF.